This T cell receptor beta chain was retrieved from a study of blood T cell repertoires in COVID-19. About the research overall: From T cells, B-cell-depleted T cells, or PBMCs came the material, which was cDNA or gDNA.

Assay: immunoSEQ multiplex PCR; the TCRdb copy retains only in-frame clones and omits some. In the table there are about 260,000 clones, around 86% of which are singletons. The sequenced sample was peripheral blood. The sequence was collected from a man aged 35 to 55 who had recovered from COVID-19.

The CDR3 here is CASSPFKGSAKNIQYF. In nucleotides, the CDR3 is TGTGCCAGCAGCCCATTTAAGGGGTCAGCCAAAAACATTCAGTACTTC. J is TRBJ2-4 and V is TRBV7-9; D possibly corresponds to TRBD1 (5 bases). The V end was cut by 5 bases, the J end by 0 bases, with 14 bases between. The CDR3 has 16 amino acids. CDR1 and CDR2 from the germline V gene are SEHNR and FQNEAQ (reference sequence).